The clone carrying this TCR beta chain was picked up many times. From the 5' RACE reads, TCRdb called clonotypes with MiXCR, one entry per CDR3 protein. The sample lists roughly 28,000 distinct CDR3 sequences, roughly 4.5% occurring once. This sample was taken from a study of T cells after yellow fever vaccination. The CDR3 contains 12 residues. Germline assignment: CDR1 GTSNPN and CDR2 SVGIG (reference sequence). The V end was cut by 5 bases, the J end by 0 bases, with 7 bases between. The sequence derives from a man younger than 35 who received the YFV17D yellow fever vaccine. The gene calls are TRBV30 and TRBJ1-1, with D unresolved. Sequencing was performed on PBMCs, either bulk or a sorted T-cell subset (CD4+, CD8+, memory, or dextramer-sorted; not recorded which), taken on the day of the yellow fever booster vaccination. CDR3 bases: TGTGCCTGGGGGCGCATGAACACTGAAGCTTTCTTT. Translated, it gives CAWGRMNTEAFF.